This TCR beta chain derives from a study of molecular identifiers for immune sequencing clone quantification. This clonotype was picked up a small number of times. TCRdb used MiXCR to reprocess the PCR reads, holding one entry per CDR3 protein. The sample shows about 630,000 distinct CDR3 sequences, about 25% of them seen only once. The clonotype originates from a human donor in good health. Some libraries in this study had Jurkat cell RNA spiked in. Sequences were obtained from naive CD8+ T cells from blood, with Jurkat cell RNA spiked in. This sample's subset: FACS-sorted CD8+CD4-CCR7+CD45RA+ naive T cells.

The CDR3 nucleotides read TGTGCCAGCAGTTACAGCGACGACTACAGGGAATTCACCTACAATGAGCAGTTCTTC. This sequence encodes CASSYSDDYREFTYNEQFF. This chain uses TRBV6-2 or TRBV6-3 with TRBJ2-1; D is possibly TRBD1 (6 bases). The CDR3 length is 19 residues. CDR1 and CDR2 from the germline V gene are MNHEY and SVGEGT. The V gene lost 2 bases and the J gene lost 2 bases, with 22 bases spanning the gap.